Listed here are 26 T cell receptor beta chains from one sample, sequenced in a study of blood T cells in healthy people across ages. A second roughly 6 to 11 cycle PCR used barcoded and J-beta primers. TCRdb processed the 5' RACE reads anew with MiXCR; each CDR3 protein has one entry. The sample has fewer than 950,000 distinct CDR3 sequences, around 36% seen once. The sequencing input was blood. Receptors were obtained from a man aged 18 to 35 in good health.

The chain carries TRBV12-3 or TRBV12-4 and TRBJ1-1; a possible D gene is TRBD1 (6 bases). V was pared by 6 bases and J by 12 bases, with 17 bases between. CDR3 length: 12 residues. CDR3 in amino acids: CASRYSGGATFF. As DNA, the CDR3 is TGTGCCAGCAGATACTCCGGGGGCGCCACTTTCTTT.

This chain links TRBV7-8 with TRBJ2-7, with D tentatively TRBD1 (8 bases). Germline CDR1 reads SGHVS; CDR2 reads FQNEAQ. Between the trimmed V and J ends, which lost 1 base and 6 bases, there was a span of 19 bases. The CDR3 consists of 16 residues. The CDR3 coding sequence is TGTGCCAGCAGCTTAGGGGGATACAGGGGGGGAAGCGAGCAGTACTTC. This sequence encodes CASSLGGYRGGSEQYF. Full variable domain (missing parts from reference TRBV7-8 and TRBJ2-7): GAGVSQSPRYKVAKRGQDVALRCDPISGHVSLFWYQQALGQGPEFLTYFQNEAQLDKSGLPSDRFFAERPEGSVSTLKIQRTQQEDSAVYLCASSLGGYRGGSEQYFGPGTRLTVT.

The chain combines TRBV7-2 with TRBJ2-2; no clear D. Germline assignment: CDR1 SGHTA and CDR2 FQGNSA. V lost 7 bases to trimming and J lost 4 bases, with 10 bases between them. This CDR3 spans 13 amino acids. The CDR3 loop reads CASTLGSTGELFF. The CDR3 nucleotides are TGTGCCAGCACGTTAGGGTCCACCGGGGAGCTGTTTTTT.

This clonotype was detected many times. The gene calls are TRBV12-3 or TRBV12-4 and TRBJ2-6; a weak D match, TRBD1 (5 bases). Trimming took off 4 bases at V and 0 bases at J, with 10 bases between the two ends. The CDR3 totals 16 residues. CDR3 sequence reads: CASSSRAYSGANVLTF. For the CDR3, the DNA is TGTGCCAGCAGTTCCAGGGCTTACTCTGGGGCCAACGTCCTGACTTTC.

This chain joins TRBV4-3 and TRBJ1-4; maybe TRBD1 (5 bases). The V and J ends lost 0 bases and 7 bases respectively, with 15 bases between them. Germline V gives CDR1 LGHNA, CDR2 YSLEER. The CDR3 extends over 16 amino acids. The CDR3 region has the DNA TGCGCCAGCAGCCAAGACTTAACCAGGGCGGGTGAAAAACTGTTTTTT. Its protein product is CASSQDLTRAGEKLFF.

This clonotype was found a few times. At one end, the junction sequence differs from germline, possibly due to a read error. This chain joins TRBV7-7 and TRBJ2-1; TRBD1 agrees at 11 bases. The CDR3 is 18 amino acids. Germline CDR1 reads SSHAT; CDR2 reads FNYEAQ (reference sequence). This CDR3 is CASSLSPTGTGGSNEQFF. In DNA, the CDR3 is TGTGCTAGCAGCCTTAGCCCGACCGGGACAGGGGGGAGCAATGAGCAGTTCTTC.

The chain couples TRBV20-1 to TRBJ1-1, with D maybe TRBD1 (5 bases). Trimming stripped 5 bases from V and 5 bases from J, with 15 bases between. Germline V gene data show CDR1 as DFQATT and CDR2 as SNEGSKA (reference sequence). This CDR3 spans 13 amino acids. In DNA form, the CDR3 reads TGCAGTGCTGGACTGGGGGGGGAGACTGAAGCTTTCTTT. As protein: CSAGLGGETEAFF.

CDR3 protein: CASSQEAGRTTEAFF. CDR3 bases: TGCGCCAGCAGCCAAGAAGCAGGGAGAACCACTGAAGCTTTCTTT. V usage is TRBV4-1 and J usage is TRBJ1-1; TRBD1 is a possible D gene (5 bases). V was pared by 0 bases and J by 4 bases, with 12 bases between. This CDR3 comprises 15 residues. Germline-derived CDR1 and CDR2 are MGHRA and YSYEKL.

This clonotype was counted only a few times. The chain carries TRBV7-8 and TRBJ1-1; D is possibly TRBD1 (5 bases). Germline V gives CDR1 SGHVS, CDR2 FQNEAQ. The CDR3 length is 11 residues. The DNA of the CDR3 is TGTGCGACGGGGCCAGACACTGAAGCTTTCTTT. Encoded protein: CATGPDTEAFF.

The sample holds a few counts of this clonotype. CDR3 coding DNA: TGTGCCAGCAGCCCCGGACTAGCCGACGATACGCAGTATTTT. Protein: CASSPGLADDTQYF. This rearrangement joins TRBV7-7 to TRBJ2-3; 8 positions agree with TRBD2. Looked up from germline, CDR1 is SSHAT and CDR2 is FNYEAQ (reference sequence). This CDR3 is 14 amino acids long. Losses at the gene ends were 5 bases for V and 6 bases for J; bases not matched to a gene: 7.

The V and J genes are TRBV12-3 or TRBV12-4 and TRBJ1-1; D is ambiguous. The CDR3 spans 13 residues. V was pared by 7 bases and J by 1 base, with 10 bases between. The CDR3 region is CASKMTANTEAFF. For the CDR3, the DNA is TGTGCCAGCAAAATGACTGCGAACACTGAAGCTTTCTTT.

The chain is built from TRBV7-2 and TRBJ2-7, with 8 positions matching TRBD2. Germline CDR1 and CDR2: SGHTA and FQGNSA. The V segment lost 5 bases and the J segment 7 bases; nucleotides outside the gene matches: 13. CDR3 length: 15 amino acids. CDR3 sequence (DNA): TGTGCCAGCAGCGTCGGGACTAGATCCCTCAGTGAGCAGTACTTC. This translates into CASSVGTRSLSEQYF.

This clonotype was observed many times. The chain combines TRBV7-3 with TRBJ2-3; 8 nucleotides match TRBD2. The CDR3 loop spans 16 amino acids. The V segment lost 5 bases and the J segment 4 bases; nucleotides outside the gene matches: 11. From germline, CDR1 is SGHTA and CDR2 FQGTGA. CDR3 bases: TGTGCCAGCAGCCCCGGGGGGGTCGGATTCTCAGATACGCAGTATTTT. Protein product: CASSPGGVGFSDTQYF.

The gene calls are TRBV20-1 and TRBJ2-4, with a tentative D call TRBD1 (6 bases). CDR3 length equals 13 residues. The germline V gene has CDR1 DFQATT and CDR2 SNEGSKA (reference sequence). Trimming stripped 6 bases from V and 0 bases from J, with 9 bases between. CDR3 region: CSATGLAKNIQYF. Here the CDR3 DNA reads TGCAGTGCCACAGGGTTAGCCAAAAACATTCAGTACTTC.

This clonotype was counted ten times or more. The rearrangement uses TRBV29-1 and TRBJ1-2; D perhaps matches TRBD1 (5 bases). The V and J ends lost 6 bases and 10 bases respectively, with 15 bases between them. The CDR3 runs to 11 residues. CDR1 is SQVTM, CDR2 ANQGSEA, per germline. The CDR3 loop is CSVPEGSDYTF. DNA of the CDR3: TGCAGCGTCCCGGAGGGGTCTGACTACACCTTC.

CDR3 in DNA: TGCAGCGTTGCCCGGGACAGCACCTACAATGAGCAGTTCTTC. Its protein is CSVARDSTYNEQFF. The chain uses TRBV29-1 and TRBJ2-1, with TRBD1 matching 7 bases. Per germline, CDR1 SQVTM and CDR2 ANQGSEA. The length of the CDR3 is 14 residues. The V gene end was trimmed by 4 bases and the J gene end by 2 bases; junction bases not matched to a gene: 5.

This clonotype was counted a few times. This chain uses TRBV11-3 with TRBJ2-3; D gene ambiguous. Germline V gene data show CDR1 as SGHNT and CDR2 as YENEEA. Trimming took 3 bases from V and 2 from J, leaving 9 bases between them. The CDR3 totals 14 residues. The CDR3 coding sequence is TGTGCCAGCAGCTTCGGTCCGATCACAGATACGCAGTATTTT. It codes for CASSFGPITDTQYF. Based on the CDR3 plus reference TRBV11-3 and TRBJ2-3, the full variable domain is EAGVVQSPRYKIIEKKQPVAFWCNPISGHNTLYWYLQNLGQGPELLIRYENEEAVDDSQLPKDRFSAERLKGVDSTLKIQPAELGDSAVYLCASSFGPITDTQYFGPGTRLTVL.

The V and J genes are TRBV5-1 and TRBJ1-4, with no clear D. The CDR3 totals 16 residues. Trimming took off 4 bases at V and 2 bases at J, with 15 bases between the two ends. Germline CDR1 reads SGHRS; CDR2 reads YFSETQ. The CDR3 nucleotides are TGCGCCAGCAGCCGAGACCCTCGTGGCACTAATGAAAAACTGTTTTTT. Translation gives CASSRDPRGTNEKLFF. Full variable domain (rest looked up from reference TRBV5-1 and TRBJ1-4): KAGVTQTPRYLIKTRGQQVTLSCSPISGHRSVSWYQQTPGQGLQFLFEYFSETQRNKGNFPGRFSGRQFSNSRSEMNVSTLELGDSALYLCASSRDPRGTNEKLFFGSGTQLSVL.

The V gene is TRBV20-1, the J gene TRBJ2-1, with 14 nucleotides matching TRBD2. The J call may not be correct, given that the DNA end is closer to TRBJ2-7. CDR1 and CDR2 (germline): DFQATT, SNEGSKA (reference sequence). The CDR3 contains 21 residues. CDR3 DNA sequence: TGCAGTGCTAGGTCCTTACTGACTAGCGGGGGGGCGCTTAGCTCCTACAATGAGCAGTACTTC. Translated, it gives CSARSLLTSGGALSSYNEQYF.

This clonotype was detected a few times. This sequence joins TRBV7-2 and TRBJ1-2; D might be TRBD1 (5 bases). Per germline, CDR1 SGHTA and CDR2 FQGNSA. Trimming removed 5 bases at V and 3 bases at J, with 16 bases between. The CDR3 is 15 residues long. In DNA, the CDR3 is TGTGCCAGCAGCCCCCCTCCGGGGGAGGACTATGGCTACACCTTC. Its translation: CASSPPPGEDYGYTF.

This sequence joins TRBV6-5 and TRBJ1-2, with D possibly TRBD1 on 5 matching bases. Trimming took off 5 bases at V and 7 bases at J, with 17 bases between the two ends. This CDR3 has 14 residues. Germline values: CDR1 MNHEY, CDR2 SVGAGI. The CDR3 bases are TGTGCCAGCAGTAGACAAGGGTCGGGACTTGGCTACACCTTC. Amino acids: CASSRQGSGLGYTF.

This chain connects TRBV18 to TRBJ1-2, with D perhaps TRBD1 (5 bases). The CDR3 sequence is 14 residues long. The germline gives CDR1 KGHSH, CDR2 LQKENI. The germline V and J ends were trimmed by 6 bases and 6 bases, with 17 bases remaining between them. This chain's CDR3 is CASSPRNGAHGYTF. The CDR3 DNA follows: TGTGCCAGCTCGCCCAGGAACGGGGCTCATGGCTACACCTTC.

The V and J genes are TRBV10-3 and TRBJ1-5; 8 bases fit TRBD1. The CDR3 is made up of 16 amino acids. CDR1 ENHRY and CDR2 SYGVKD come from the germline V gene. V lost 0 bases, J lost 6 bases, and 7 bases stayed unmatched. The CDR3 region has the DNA TGTGCCATCAGTGAGTCAGACAGGGGATCTTGTCAGCCCCAGCATTTT. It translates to CAISESDRGSCQPQHF.

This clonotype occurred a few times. CDR3: CASSYYPPGTGDGGAFF. The CDR3 DNA sequence: TGTGCCAGCAGCTATTATCCCCCCGGGACAGGGGATGGCGGAGCTTTCTTT. The chain uses TRBV7-9 and TRBJ1-1, with TRBD1 identical over 10 bases. The CDR3 is made up of 17 amino acids. V shed 4 bases and J 10 bases; nucleotides not matched to a gene: 18. Germline values: CDR1 SEHNR, CDR2 FQNEAQ (reference sequence).

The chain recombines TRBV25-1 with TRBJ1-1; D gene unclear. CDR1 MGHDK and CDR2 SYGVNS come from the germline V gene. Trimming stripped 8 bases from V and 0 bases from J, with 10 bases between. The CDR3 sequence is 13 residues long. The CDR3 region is CASEGSMNTEAFF. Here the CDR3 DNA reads TGTGCCAGCGAAGGATCCATGAACACTGAAGCTTTCTTT.

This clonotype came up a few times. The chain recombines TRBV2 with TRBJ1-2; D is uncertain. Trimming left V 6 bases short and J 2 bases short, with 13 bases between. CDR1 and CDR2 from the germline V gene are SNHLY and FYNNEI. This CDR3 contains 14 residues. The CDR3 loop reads CASRAADGNYGYTF. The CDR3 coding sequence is TGTGCCAGCAGGGCGGCGGACGGGAACTATGGCTACACCTTC. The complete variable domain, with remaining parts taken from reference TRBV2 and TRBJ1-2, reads EPEVTQTPSHQVTQMGQEVILRCVPISNHLYFYWYRQILGQKVEFLVSFYNNEISEKSEIFDDQFSVERPDGSNFTLKIRSTKLEDSAMYFCASRAADGNYGYTFGSGTRLTVV.